This entry describes one T cell receptor (beta chain). Antigen specificity is unknown. The data originate from a study of cytomegalovirus exposure and HLA in healthy donors. Notes on the study in general: For most TCR beta V segments, an earlier analysis put the productive rate at about 90% or about 30% of the time.

PCR was performed using 60 Vbeta and 13 Jbeta primers. Clones were read by immunoSEQ multiplex PCR, and TCRdb kept only the in-frame ones, dropping some. This repertoire shows some 160,000 clones, 79% found once; its top ten account for about 0.72%. CDR3 length: 14 amino acids. Germline V lookup: CDR1 MDHEN, CDR2 SYDVKM. V dropped 5 bases and J dropped 4; count of bases not matched to a gene: 5. The chain combines TRBV28 with TRBJ2-5; TRBD2 agrees at 9 bases. Input material: PBMCs. This receptor was taken from a middle-aged woman in good health and CMV-seronegative. The CDR3, as DNA: TGTGCCAGCAGTACCCTAGCGGGAACAGAGACCCAGTACTTC. It specifies CASSTLAGTETQYF.